The rows below give T cell receptor beta chains drawn from one sample of a study of cytomegalovirus exposure and HLA in healthy donors. Sequencing was performed with immunoSEQ multiplex PCR; in TCRdb, only in-frame clones are kept and a portion is missing. Altogether more than 150,000 clones are present, around four fifths being singletons, with the ten largest covering 1.6%. Sequences were obtained from PBMCs. All receptors come from a man aged 50-60 years in good health and CMV-seronegative. Each CDR3 is given with its conserved first and last residue. The D gene is left open where the match is weak. Not every row has a clone size; where given, it reads once, few, many or a size class.

.	TRBV28	TRBD1	TRBJ2-7	CASSAGTGGRNEQYF	TGTGCCAGCAGTGCCGGGACAGGGGGAAGAAACGAGCAGTACTTC
.	TRBV28	TRBD2	TRBJ2-7	CASSLVTSGAYEQYF	TGTGCCAGCAGTTTGGTGACTAGCGGAGCCTACGAGCAGTACTTC
.	TRBV28	TRBD1	TRBJ2-2	CASSTQDRITGELFF	TGTGCCAGCAGTACCCAGGACAGGATCACCGGGGAGCTGTTTTTT
.	TRBV4-2	.	TRBJ1-5	CASSQGGYSNQPQHF	TGTGCCAGCAGCCAAGGCGGTTATAGCAATCAGCCCCAGCATTTT
.	TRBV27	TRBD2	TRBJ2-7	CASSLPGAGGPREQYF	TGTGCCAGCAGTTTACCCGGTGCGGGAGGCCCAAGGGAGCAGTACTTC
.	TRBV2	.	TRBJ1-6	CASGGTEYSPLHF	TGTGCCAGCGGGGGGACGGAATATTCACCCCTCCACTTT
.	TRBV5-1	.	TRBJ1-1	CASSLGGQNTEAFF	TGCGCCAGCAGCTTGGGGGGCCAGAACACTGAAGCTTTCTTT
.	TRBV30	TRBD1	TRBJ2-1	CAWGQGGNNEQFF	TGTGCCTGGGGACAGGGGGGGAACAATGAGCAGTTCTTC
.	TRBV5-4	TRBD2	TRBJ2-5	CASSQTGGRETQYF	TGTGCCAGCAGCCAGACGGGGGGGCGAGAGACCCAGTACTTC
.	TRBV5-4	.	TRBJ1-2	CASSAATGNYGYTF	TGTGCCAGCAGCGCCGCCACAGGGAACTATGGCTACACCTTC
.	TRBV7-2	TRBD1	TRBJ2-5	CASSLDGQGKGKTQYF	TGTGCCAGCAGCTTAGATGGACAGGGTAAAGGGAAGACCCAGTACTTC
.	TRBV7-9	TRBD2	TRBJ2-1	CASSPGLAGVSEQFF	TGTGCCAGCAGCCCGGGACTAGCGGGAGTGAGTGAGCAGTTCTTC
.	TRBV9	TRBD1	TRBJ2-4	CASSRQGALAKNIQYF	TGTGCCAGCAGCCGACAGGGGGCGCTAGCCAAAAACATTCAGTACTTC
.	TRBV7-9	.	TRBJ1-2	CASSPQNYGYTF	TGTGCCAGCAGCCCCCAGAACTATGGCTACACCTTC
.	TRBV6-6	.	TRBJ1-6	CASSPDTSPLHF	TGTGCCAGCAGCCCGGACACTTCACCCCTCCACTTT
.	TRBV19	.	TRBJ2-3	CASISGGDTQYF	TGTGCCAGTATCAGTGGCGGGGATACGCAGTATTTT
.	TRBV5-1	TRBD2	TRBJ2-3	CASSLGTSGNTDTQYF	TGCGCCAGCAGCTTGGGGACTAGCGGAAACACAGATACGCAGTATTTT
.	TRBV7-2	TRBD2	TRBJ2-1	CASSLIWSSGVRNEQFF	TGTGCCAGCAGCTTAATATGGTCTAGCGGGGTTAGGAATGAGCAGTTCTTC
.	TRBV7-8	.	TRBJ1-1	CASSLVGYSGNTEAFF	TGTGCCAGCAGCTTAGTTGGGTACAGTGGGAACACTGAAGCTTTCTTT
few	TRBV12-5	TRBD1	TRBJ1-3	CASGLARNRGSNTIYF	TGTGCTAGTGGTTTGGCCCGGAACAGGGGCTCAAACACCATATATTTT
.	TRBV29-1	TRBD2	TRBJ2-1	CSVYSGYNEQFF	TGCAGCGTGTATAGCGGGTACAATGAGCAGTTCTTC
few	TRBV7-2	.	TRBJ2-2	CASSLQSSGELFF	TGTGCCAGCAGCTTACAAAGCTCCGGGGAGCTGTTTTTT
once	TRBV28	.	TRBJ1-1	CASSLRSTEAFF	TGTGCCAGCAGTTTGCGAAGCACTGAAGCTTTCTTT
.	TRBV7-2	.	TRBJ2-7	CASSLWPYEQYF	TGTGCCAGCAGCTTATGGCCATACGAGCAGTACTTC
few	TRBV4-3	.	TRBJ1-1	CASSQTLDTEAFF	TGCGCCAGCAGCCAAACCCTAGACACTGAAGCTTTCTTT
.	TRBV28	.	TRBJ1-2	CASSSSGLNYGYTF	TGTGCCAGCAGTTCCTCAGGTTTAAACTATGGCTACACCTTC
.	TRBV6-6	TRBD1	TRBJ2-2	CASSYWDSGTGELFF	TGTGCCAGCAGTTACTGGGACAGCGGAACCGGGGAGCTGTTTTTT
.	TRBV6-4	TRBD2	TRBJ2-1	CASQGLAGGFFCNEQFF	TGTGCCAGCCAGGGACTAGCGGGGGGGTTTTTTTGTAATGAGCAGTTCTTC
.	TRBV7-6	TRBD2	TRBJ2-5	CASSSRLAGGLETQYF	TGTGCCAGCAGCTCCAGACTAGCGGGAGGTCTTGAGACCCAGTACTTC
.	TRBV5-8	.	TRBJ2-2	CASSLAWTVNTGELFF	TGTGCCAGCAGCTTGGCTTGGACAGTTAACACCGGGGAGCTGTTTTTT
few	TRBV7-2	TRBD2	TRBJ2-1	CASSFGGGHEQFF	TGTGCCAGCAGCTTTGGCGGGGGGCATGAGCAGTTCTTC
.	TRBV7-8	TRBD2	TRBJ2-1	CASSLSRGDYNEQFF	TGTGCCAGCAGCTTATCTCGGGGGGACTACAATGAGCAGTTCTTC
.	TRBV5-6	.	TRBJ2-2	CASRRQHYSGELFF	TGTGCCAGCAGGCGTCAGCACTATTCCGGGGAGCTGTTTTTT
.	TRBV6-5	.	TRBJ2-7	CASSNTYEQYF	TGTGCCAGCAGTAACACCTACGAGCAGTACTTC
few	TRBV5-6	.	TRBJ1-1	CASSLGEGAAREAFF	TGTGCCAGCAGCTTGGGGGAGGGAGCCGCCCGTGAAGCTTTCTTT
.	TRBV7-8	.	TRBJ2-2	CASSLDQGRMAGELFF	TGTGCCAGCAGCTTAGACCAGGGGCGCATGGCCGGGGAGCTGTTTTTT
.	TRBV29-1	TRBD2	TRBJ2-2	CSATPPGLSTGELFF	TGCAGCGCCACTCCACCGGGACTAAGCACCGGGGAGCTGTTTTTT
.	TRBV18	.	TRBJ1-1	CASSPTTASTEAFF	TGTGCCAGCTCACCTACTACGGCATCCACTGAAGCTTTCTTT
.	TRBV7-9	TRBD2	TRBJ2-5	CSSSSRLAGGVGETQYF	TGTTCCAGCAGCTCTCGACTAGCGGGAGGGGTGGGTGAGACCCAGTACTTC
.	TRBV7-8	.	TRBJ2-7	CASSLVASAEQYF	TGTGCCAGCAGCTTAGTGGCTAGCGCCGAGCAGTACTTC
.	TRBV5-1	TRBD1	TRBJ2-5	CASSLNPSGTGKTQYF	TGCGCCAGCAGCCTTAACCCCTCCGGGACAGGGAAGACCCAGTACTTC